The text below deals with one TCR beta chain. This table comes from immunoSEQ multiplex PCR, and its TCRdb copy is limited to in-frame clones, with some not included. The table has 250,000 to 300,000 clones, 81% seen once; the top ten hold about 2.9%. These data originate in a study of blood T cell repertoires in COVID-19. At the level of the study: COVID-19 samples, acute and convalescent, were from the United States, Italy and Spain. T cells, B-cell-depleted T cells, or PBMCs supplied cDNA or gDNA.

CDR3 length: 16 amino acids. CDR1 and CDR2 from the germline V gene are SGHNT and YYREEE (reference sequence). The ends lost 4 bases at V and 2 bases at J; junction bases unmatched: 11. This clonotype was obtained from a woman in her fifties or sixties with active or convalescent COVID-19. The sequenced sample consisted of peripheral blood. The chain carries TRBV5-4 and TRBJ2-5; 7 bases match TRBD1. The chain's CDR3 is CASSRQGQGGQETQYF. CDR3 coding DNA: TGTGCCAGCAGCAGACAGGGTCAAGGAGGACAAGAGACCCAGTACTTC.